What follows are 10 T cell receptor beta chains derived from one specimen sequenced in a study of blood T cell repertoires in COVID-19. Using immunoSEQ multiplex PCR, the repertoire was profiled, and TCRdb retains in-frame clones only, with some absent. The table records under 200,000 clones, roughly 88% of them present only once. Sequenced material: PBMCs or T cells enriched from blood (not recorded which). All receptors come from a woman aged 45-60 years who had recovered from COVID-19.

This chain links TRBV5-4 with TRBJ1-3; perhaps TRBD1 as D (5 bases). The CDR3 runs 16 residues. CDR1 and CDR2 from the germline V gene are SGHNT and YYREEE (reference sequence). The V end was cut by 3 bases, the J end by 0 bases, with 13 bases between. The CDR3: CASSSRAGNSGNTIYF. CDR3 bases: TGTGCCAGCAGCTCCCGGGCAGGGAACTCTGGAAACACCATATATTTT.

V and J are TRBV7-3 and TRBJ2-3; 8 bases fit TRBD2. V shed 5 bases and J 6 bases; nucleotides not matched to a gene: 19. CDR1 is SGHTA and CDR2 is FQGTGA in the germline V gene. The CDR3 contains 18 residues. The CDR3 nucleotides read TGTGCCAGCAGCCTCCTAAACAGAGGACTAGCCCCTGAGGATACGCAGTATTTT. It encodes CASSLLNRGLAPEDTQYF. The full variable domain, in which reference TRBV7-3 and TRBJ2-3 provide the parts outside the CDR3, is GAGVSQTPSNKVTEKGKYVELRCDPISGHTALYWYRQSLGQGPEFLIYFQGTGAADDSGLPNDRFFAVRPEGSVSTLKIQRTERGDSAVYLCASSLLNRGLAPEDTQYFGPGTRLTVL.

The chain joins TRBV12-5 to TRBJ2-7; perhaps TRBD2 as D (5 bases). The CDR3 sequence is 15 residues long. V was pared by 1 base and J by 0 bases, with 10 bases between. CDR1 is LGHNT and CDR2 is FRNRAP in the germline V gene. CDR3 loop: CASGLERVPSYEQYF. In DNA form, the CDR3 reads TGTGCTAGTGGTTTGGAGAGGGTCCCCTCCTACGAGCAGTACTTC.

The chain has TRBV7-9 and TRBJ2-3; 11 bases align to TRBD2. This CDR3 has 15 residues. Germline values: CDR1 SEHNR, CDR2 FQNEAQ (reference sequence). V lost 5 bases and J lost 4; bases outside the gene matches: 5. The CDR3 protein is CASSHSGGAADTQYF. Written as DNA, the CDR3 is TGTGCCAGCAGCCATAGCGGGGGGGCCGCAGATACGCAGTATTTT.

V is TRBV24-1 and J is TRBJ2-3; 9 positions match TRBD2. Germline lookup yields CDR1 KGHDR and CDR2 SFDVKD. Trimming at V came to 2 bases and at J to 3 bases, leaving 2 bases not matched to a gene. The CDR3 runs to 15 residues. The CDR3 reads CATSDYAGGTDTQYF. The CDR3 DNA is TGTGCCACCAGTGATTACGCGGGGGGGACAGATACGCAGTATTTT.

The chain links TRBV19 to TRBJ2-3, with TRBD2 matching 9 bases. With 2 bases clipped from V and 3 bases from J, the junction kept 9 bases outside the gene matches. CDR3 length equals 17 residues. The germline V gene has CDR1 LNHDA and CDR2 SQIVND (reference sequence). Written as DNA, the CDR3 is TGTGCCAGTAGTATAACGGCGGGGGGGCGTTCTACAGATACGCAGTATTTT. It encodes CASSITAGGRSTDTQYF.

The V and J genes are TRBV11-1 and TRBJ1-1; TRBD1 matches 7 bases. Germline trimming cut 3 bases from V and 5 bases from J; bases unmatched to any gene: 6. The CDR3 has 14 amino acids. Germline V gene lookup returns CDR1 SGHAT and CDR2 FQDESV (reference sequence). The DNA of the CDR3 is TGTGCCAGCAGCTTTAGACAGGGTAGGACTGAAGCTTTCTTT. This sequence encodes CASSFRQGRTEAFF.

The chain combines TRBV18 with TRBJ1-5; 8 bases align to TRBD1. Germline V gene lookup returns CDR1 KGHSH and CDR2 LQKENI. V gave up 6 bases and J gave up 7 bases; unmatched junction bases: 5. This CDR3 has 13 residues. This CDR3 is CASSETGVQPQHF. The CDR3 DNA reads as TGTGCCAGCTCCGAGACAGGGGTACAGCCCCAGCATTTT.

The chain carries TRBV3-1 (or the pseudogene TRBV3-2) and TRBJ2-5, with TRBD2 matching over 11 bases. The V and J ends lost 1 base and 3 bases, in that order; junction bases with no gene match: 7. This CDR3 contains 17 residues. Germline CDR1 LGHDT, CDR2 YNNKEL (reference sequence). The CDR3 protein is CASSQGGSGGVKETQYF. For the CDR3, the DNA is TGTGCCAGCAGCCAAGGAGGTAGCGGGGGGGTCAAAGAGACCCAGTACTTC.

The chain employs TRBV5-6 and TRBJ1-2, with TRBD1 matching over 7 bases. Germline loops: CDR1 SGHDT, CDR2 YYEEEE. This CDR3 is 15 amino acids long. The J segment lost 7 bases and the V segment lost 1 base, leaving 10 bases of the junction unmatched. CDR3 nucleotide sequence: TGTGCCAGCAGCTTGTTAGACAGGGTTGGGTCTGGCTACACCTTC. Amino acids: CASSLLDRVGSGYTF.